Presented here are 21 T cell receptor beta chains from one specimen sequenced in a study of graft-versus-host responses after intestinal transplantation (dated by TCRdb to about 2021). The library was built by means of the immunoSEQ multiplex PCR assay. The source is immuneACCESS, and TCRdb retained only in-frame sequences with V and J called. Part of the clones is not carried over; for the studies checked, unresolved V genes explain less than half of this, and the remainder is unexplained. This sample lists around 100,000 clones; roughly nine tenths were detected once. The top ten constitute around 0.98% of the sample. Read against the paper, the sample's time point label means: cells obtained before transplantation from donor or recipient. What these receptors recognize is not known. The starting material was unstimulated CD4+ T cells sorted from spleen or lymph node cells, obtained before transplant. The origin of the receptors is a human donor who was the organ donor for an intestinal transplant.

The rearrangement joins TRBV10-2 to TRBJ2-5, with 9 bases identical to TRBD2. The germline V gene has CDR1 WSHSY and CDR2 SAAADI. This CDR3 is built from 14 residues. With V trimmed by 3 bases and J by 12 bases, 11 bases remained unmatched. The CDR3 reads CASSDPFRPSGEYF. In nucleotides, the CDR3 is TGCGCCAGCAGTGATCCATTTCGTCCTAGCGGGGAGTACTTC.

Here the CDR3 reads CASSQGTSGYNEQFF. In DNA, the CDR3 is TGCGCCAGCAGCCAAGGGACTAGCGGCTACAATGAGCAGTTCTTC. The chain joins TRBV4-1 to TRBJ2-1; 10 nucleotides match TRBD2. The CDR3 sequence is 15 residues long. With 1 base clipped from V and 3 bases from J, the junction kept 0 bases outside the gene matches. The germline V gene has CDR1 MGHRA and CDR2 YSYEKL.

The chain recombines TRBV11-2 with TRBJ1-6; D uncertain. The V end lost 1 base, the J end lost 6 bases, and 7 bases lay between the germline ends. CDR3 length: 14 amino acids. CDR1 and CDR2 from the germline V gene are SGHAT and FQNNGV. In DNA form, the CDR3 reads TGTGCCAGCAGCTTAGTATCCGGTAATTCACCCCTCCACTTT. It yields the protein CASSLVSGNSPLHF. Supplemented by reference TRBV11-2 and TRBJ1-6, the full variable domain reads EAGVAQSPRYKIIEKRQSVAFWCNPISGHATLYWYQQILGQGPKLLIQFQNNGVVDDSQLPKDRFSAERLKGVDSTLKIQPAKLEDSAVYLCASSLVSGNSPLHFGNGTRLTVT.

In this sample, this clone turned up once. The CDR3 DNA is TGTGCCAGCAGCCACTACGGGACAGGGGTGTTCGAGCAGTACTTC. Its protein product is CASSHYGTGVFEQYF. This sequence joins TRBV14 and TRBJ2-7; 10 bases align to TRBD1. V dropped 3 bases and J dropped 6; count of bases not matched to a gene: 8. This CDR3 spans 15 amino acids. CDR1 is SGHDN, CDR2 FVKESK, per germline.

This clone was counted a few times. The V call is TRBV5-6, the J call TRBJ1-6, with D tentatively TRBD1 (6 bases). V dropped 5 bases and J dropped 11 bases, with 11 bases sitting between them. In germline, CDR1 is SGHDT, CDR2 YYEEEE. The CDR3 sequence is 12 residues long. The DNA for the CDR3 is TGTGCCAGCAGATTTGGACAGACACCCCTCCACTTT. Translated, it gives CASRFGQTPLHF. Drawing the rest from reference TRBV5-6 and TRBJ1-6, the complete variable domain is DAGVTQSPTHLIKTRGQQVTLRCSPKSGHDTVSWYQQALGQGPQFIFQYYEEEERQRGNFPDRFSGHQFPNYSSELNVNALLLGDSALYLCASRFGQTPLHFGNGTRLTVT.

This clone came up once. V and J are TRBV5-1 and TRBJ2-3; 14 positions agree with TRBD2. The CDR3 totals 17 residues. Germline V gene lookup returns CDR1 SGHRS and CDR2 YFSETQ. Unmatched junction bases numbered 6, after V lost 0 bases and J lost 6 bases. In DNA form, the CDR3 reads TGCGCCAGCAGCTTGGGAGGACTAGCGGGGGGATGGGATACGCAGTATTTT. Its protein is CASSLGGLAGGWDTQYF.

This clone was detected only a few times. V gene TRBV18 combines with J gene TRBJ1-3, with D uncertain. CDR3 length equals 15 residues. V lost 3 bases to trimming and J lost 4 bases, with 13 bases between them. CDR1 and CDR2 (germline): KGHSH, LQKENI. For the CDR3, the DNA is TGTGCCAGCTCACCCGAGGTGGATCCCGGAAACACCATATATTTT. Its translation is CASSPEVDPGNTIYF.

Only a few counts were recorded for this clone. This chain joins TRBV10-3 and TRBJ2-1; D might be TRBD1 or TRBD2, each matching 5 bases. The CDR3 extends over 15 amino acids. Looked up from germline, CDR1 is ENHRY and CDR2 is SYGVKD. V was pared by 10 bases and J by 0 bases, with 16 bases between. CDR3 region: CATTGPESSYNEQFF. The CDR3 coding sequence is TGTGCCACTACGGGACCGGAAAGCTCCTACAATGAGCAGTTCTTC.

V gene TRBV7-2 combines with J gene TRBJ2-3; D is unresolved. Per germline, CDR1 SGHTA and CDR2 FQGNSA. The V gene lost 2 bases and the J gene lost 0 bases, with 6 bases spanning the gap. This CDR3 comprises 14 residues. CDR3 DNA sequence: TGTGCCAGCAGCTTACCCCTGAGCACAGATACGCAGTATTTT. It translates to CASSLPLSTDTQYF. Complete variable domain (other parts from reference TRBV7-2 and TRBJ2-3): GAGVSQSPSNKVTEKGKDVELRCDPISGHTALYWYRQSLGQGLEFLIYFQGNSAPDKSGLPSDRFSAERTGGSVSTLTIQRTQQEDSAVYLCASSLPLSTDTQYFGPGTRLTVL.

The chain combines TRBV11-1 with TRBJ2-1; 8 bases agree with TRBD1. The CDR3 has 15 amino acids. Per the germline V gene, CDR1 is SGHAT and CDR2 is FQDESV (reference sequence). V was clipped by 6 bases and J by 4 bases; unmatched bases: 8. CDR3 nucleotides: TGTGCCAGCAGTAAAAGACAGGGGACGTACAATGAGCAGTTCTTC. Translated: CASSKRQGTYNEQFF.

Remarks on this clone: One junction end disagrees with the germline gene, perhaps due to a read error. This chain links TRBV4-1 with TRBJ1-6; D is undetermined. The CDR3 runs to 16 residues. The germline V gene encodes CDR1 MGHRA and CDR2 YSYEKL. The DNA of the CDR3 is TGCGCCAGCAGTCCCGTGGGTTCTTCCTATAATTCACCCCTCTACTTT. Translation: CASSPVGSSYNSPLYF.

The chain joins TRBV20-1 to TRBJ2-1, with D hard to call. The CDR3 contains 11 residues. Per germline, CDR1 DFQATT and CDR2 SNEGSKA (reference sequence). V was shortened by 6 bases and J by 4 bases, with 7 bases between the two germline ends. The CDR3 coding sequence is TGCAGTGCAACCCTTTACAATGAGCAGTTCTTC. Protein: CSATLYNEQFF.

The chain recombines TRBV30 with TRBJ2-7; D gene ambiguous. Per germline, CDR1 GTSNPN and CDR2 SVGIG (reference sequence). CDR3 size: 11 residues. Trimming stripped 3 bases from V and 2 bases from J, with 5 bases between. CDR3 protein: CAWRDTYEQYF. DNA of the CDR3: TGTGCCTGGAGGGATACCTACGAGCAGTACTTC.

This clone was recorded once. The chain couples TRBV5-5 to TRBJ2-2; D unresolved. CDR3 length: 14 residues. V lost 3 bases to trimming and J lost 6 bases, with 12 bases between them. Germline CDR1 reads SGHKS; CDR2 reads YYEKEE (reference sequence). The CDR3 region is CASSYSAWAGELFF. CDR3 DNA: TGTGCCAGCAGCTATTCCGCCTGGGCCGGGGAGCTGTTTTTT.

The chain is built from TRBV10-3 and TRBJ1-2; TRBD1 agrees at 8 bases. Germline CDR1 and CDR2: ENHRY and SYGVKD. V was clipped by 7 bases and J by 4 bases; unmatched bases: 11. CDR3 length equals 15 residues. This CDR3 reads CAINSGQGRIYGYTF. The CDR3 DNA reads TGTGCCATCAATTCCGGACAGGGTCGGATCTATGGCTACACCTTC.

V gene TRBV10-1 combines with J gene TRBJ2-5, with 11 positions matching TRBD1. The V gene's germline CDR1 is WNHNN and CDR2 SYGVQD (reference sequence). The CDR3 sequence is 12 residues long. V shed 8 bases, J shed 8 bases, and the junction held 4 bases outside the gene matches. CDR3 coding DNA: TGCGCCAGCCAGGGACAGGGGGATACCCAGTACTTC. Translated, it gives CASQGQGDTQYF.

The CDR3: CASSFRAGATYEQYF. The CDR3 DNA reads as TGCGCCAGCAGCTTCCGGGCGGGGGCGACATACGAGCAGTACTTC. The chain is built from TRBV5-1 and TRBJ2-7; D is perhaps TRBD2 (7 bases). Germline CDR1 and CDR2: SGHRS and YFSETQ. The CDR3 has 15 amino acids. V lost 2 bases and J lost 4, with 16 bases in between.

V and J are TRBV29-1 and TRBJ2-1, with D possibly being TRBD1 (5 bases). V was trimmed by 4 bases and J by 6 bases, leaving 10 bases between them. The CDR3 consists of 12 residues. Germline V gene data show CDR1 as SQVTM and CDR2 as ANQGSEA. The CDR3: CSVGTPTNEQFF. The DNA for the CDR3 is TGCAGCGTTGGGACACCGACCAATGAGCAGTTCTTC.

In its sample, this clone was seen once. The chain recombines TRBV7-2 with TRBJ1-1; D is unresolved. The V end lost 5 bases, the J end lost 3 bases, and 4 bases lay between the germline ends. Germline V gene data show CDR1 as SGHTA and CDR2 as FQGNSA. This CDR3 region has 11 residues. CDR3 sequence reads: CASSLYTEAFF. CDR3 in DNA: TGTGCCAGCAGCCTCTACACTGAAGCTTTCTTT.

V and J are TRBV19 and TRBJ1-6; no reliable D call. CDR3 size: 13 residues. Trimming stripped 9 bases from V and 7 bases from J, with 13 bases between. Per the germline V gene, CDR1 is LNHDA and CDR2 is SQIVND (reference sequence). The CDR3 is CASQADPNSPLHF. DNA for the CDR3: TGTGCCAGCCAAGCAGATCCGAATTCACCCCTCCACTTT.

This clone has more than one count but fewer than ten. The J gene is TRBJ1-3, the V gene TRBV6-1; D gene uncertain. V gave up 3 bases and J gave up 0 bases, with 6 bases separating them. CDR3 size: 14 residues. CDR1 MNHNS and CDR2 SASEGT come from the germline V gene. The CDR3 loop reads CASSERSSGNTIYF. In DNA, the CDR3 is TGTGCCAGCAGTGAGAGAAGCTCTGGAAACACCATATATTTT.